This record covers a single TCR beta chain. The data belong to a study of shared clonotypes between healthy human individuals. Study as a whole: The cohort had two women and a few men, ages 18 to 49. CD8 memory received one plate per donor, CD8 naive two, CD4 memory three and CD4 naive three.

Under the authors' procedure: ImmunoSEQ output held junction-only sequences without quality scores, so filtering differed. Assay: immunoSEQ multiplex PCR; the TCRdb copy retains only in-frame clones and omits some. V and J calls and clone size are copied from that table; D and trimming were computed from the DNA. Of approximately 2.4 million clones listed, 95% were seen once; the top ten hold around 0.13%. A split of CD4+ cells into CD45RA+ naive and CD45RA-negative memory subsets was performed. The V gene end was trimmed by 4 bases and the J gene end by 0 bases; junction bases not matched to a gene: 4. This CDR3 contains 15 residues.

This clonotype was obtained from a man aged 18 to 29 in good health. The sequenced sample consisted of naive CD4+ T cells sorted from blood. Subset of the sample: CD45RA+ positively selected. The chain recombines TRBV5-3 with TRBJ2-7; 10 nucleotides agree with TRBD2. TRBV5-3 is known as an ORF, though its function is uncertain. CDR3: CARSTSGAPSYEQYF. For the CDR3, the DNA is TGTGCCAGAAGCACTAGCGGGGCACCCTCCTACGAGCAGTACTTC.